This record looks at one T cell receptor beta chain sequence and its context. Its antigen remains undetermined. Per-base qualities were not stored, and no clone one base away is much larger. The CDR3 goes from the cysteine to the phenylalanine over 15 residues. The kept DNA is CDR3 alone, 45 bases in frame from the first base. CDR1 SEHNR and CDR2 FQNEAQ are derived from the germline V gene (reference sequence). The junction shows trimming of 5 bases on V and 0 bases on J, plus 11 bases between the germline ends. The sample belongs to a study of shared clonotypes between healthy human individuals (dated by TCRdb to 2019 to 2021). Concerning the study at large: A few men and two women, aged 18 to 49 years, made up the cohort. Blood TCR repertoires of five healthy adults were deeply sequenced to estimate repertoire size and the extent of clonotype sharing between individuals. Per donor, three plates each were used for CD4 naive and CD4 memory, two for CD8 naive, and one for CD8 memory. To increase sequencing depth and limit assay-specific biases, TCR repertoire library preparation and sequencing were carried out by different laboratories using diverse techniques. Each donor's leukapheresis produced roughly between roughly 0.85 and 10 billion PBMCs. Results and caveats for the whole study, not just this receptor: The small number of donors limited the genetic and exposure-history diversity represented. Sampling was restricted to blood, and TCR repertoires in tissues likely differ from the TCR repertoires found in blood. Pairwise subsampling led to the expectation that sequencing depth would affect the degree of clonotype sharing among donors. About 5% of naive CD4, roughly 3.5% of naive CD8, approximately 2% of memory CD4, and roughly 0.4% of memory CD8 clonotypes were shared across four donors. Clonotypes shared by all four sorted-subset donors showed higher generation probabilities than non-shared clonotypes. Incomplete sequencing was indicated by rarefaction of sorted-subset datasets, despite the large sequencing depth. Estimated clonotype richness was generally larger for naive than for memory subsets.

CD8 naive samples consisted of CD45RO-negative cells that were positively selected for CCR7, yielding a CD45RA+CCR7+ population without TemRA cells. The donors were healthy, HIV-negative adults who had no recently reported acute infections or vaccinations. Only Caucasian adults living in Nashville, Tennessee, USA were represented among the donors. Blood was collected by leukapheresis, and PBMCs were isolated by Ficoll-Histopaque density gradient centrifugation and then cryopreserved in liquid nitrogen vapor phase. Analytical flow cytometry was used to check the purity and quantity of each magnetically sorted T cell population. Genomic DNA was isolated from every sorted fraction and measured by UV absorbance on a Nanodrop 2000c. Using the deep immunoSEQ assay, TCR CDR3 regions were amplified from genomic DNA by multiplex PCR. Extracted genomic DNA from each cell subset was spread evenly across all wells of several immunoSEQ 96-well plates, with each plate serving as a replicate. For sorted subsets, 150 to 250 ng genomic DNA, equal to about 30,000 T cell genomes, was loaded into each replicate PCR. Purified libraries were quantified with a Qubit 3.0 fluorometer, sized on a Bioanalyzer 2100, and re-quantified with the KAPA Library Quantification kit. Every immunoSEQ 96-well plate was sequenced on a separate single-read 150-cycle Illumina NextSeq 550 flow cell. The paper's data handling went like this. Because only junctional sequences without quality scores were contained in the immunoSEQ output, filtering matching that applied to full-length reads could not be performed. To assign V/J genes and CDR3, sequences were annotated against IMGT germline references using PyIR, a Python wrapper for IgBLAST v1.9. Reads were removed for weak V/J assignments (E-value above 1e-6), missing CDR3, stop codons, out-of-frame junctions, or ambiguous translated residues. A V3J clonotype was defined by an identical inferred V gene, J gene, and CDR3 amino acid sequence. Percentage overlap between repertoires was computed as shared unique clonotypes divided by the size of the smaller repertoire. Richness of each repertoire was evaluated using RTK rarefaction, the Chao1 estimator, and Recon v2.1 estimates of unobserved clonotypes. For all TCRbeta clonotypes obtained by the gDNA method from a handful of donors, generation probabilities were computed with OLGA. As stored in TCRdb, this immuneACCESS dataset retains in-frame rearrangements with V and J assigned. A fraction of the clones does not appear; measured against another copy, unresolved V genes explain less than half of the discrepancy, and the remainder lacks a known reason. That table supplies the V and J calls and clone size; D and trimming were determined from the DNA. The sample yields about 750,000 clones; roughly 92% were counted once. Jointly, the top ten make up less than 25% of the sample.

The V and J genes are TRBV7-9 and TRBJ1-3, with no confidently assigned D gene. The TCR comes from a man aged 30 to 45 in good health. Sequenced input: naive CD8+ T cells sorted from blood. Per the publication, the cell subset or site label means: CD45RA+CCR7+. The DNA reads TGTGCCAGCAGCAATACTCCAAACTCTGGAAACACCATATATTTT. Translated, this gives CASSNTPNSGNTIYF.